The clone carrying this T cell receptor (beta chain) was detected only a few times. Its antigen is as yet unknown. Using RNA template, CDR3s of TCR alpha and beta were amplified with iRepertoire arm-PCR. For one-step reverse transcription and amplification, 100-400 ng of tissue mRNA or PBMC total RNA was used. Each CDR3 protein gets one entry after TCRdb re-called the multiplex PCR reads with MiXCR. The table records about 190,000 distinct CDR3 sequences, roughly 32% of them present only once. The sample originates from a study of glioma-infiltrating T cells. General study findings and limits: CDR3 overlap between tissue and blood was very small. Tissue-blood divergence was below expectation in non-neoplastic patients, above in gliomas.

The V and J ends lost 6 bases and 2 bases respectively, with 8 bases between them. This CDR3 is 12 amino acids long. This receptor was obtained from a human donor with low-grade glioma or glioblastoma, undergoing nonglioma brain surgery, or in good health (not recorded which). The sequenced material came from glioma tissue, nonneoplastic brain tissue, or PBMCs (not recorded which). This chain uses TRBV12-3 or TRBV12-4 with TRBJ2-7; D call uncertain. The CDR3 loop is CASSLRTYEQYF. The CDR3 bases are TGTGCCAGCAGCCTCCGAACCTACGAGCAGTACTTC.